These 29 T cell receptor beta chains were all obtained from the same sample, sequenced in a study of radiation and T cells in renal cell carcinoma. Clones were read by immunoSEQ multiplex PCR, and TCRdb kept only the in-frame ones, dropping some. The repertoire holds 40,000 to 60,000 clones, roughly four fifths seen once, with 25% to 35% in the top ten. As for time point: baseline pretreatment blood. Treatment indicated: 15 Gy SBRT to primary tumor, nephrectomy 4 weeks later. This material consisted of blood, taken from a patient whose treatment included radiotherapy and nephrectomy. Source of these receptors: a woman aged 70-85 years with renal cell carcinoma.

V gene TRBV11-2 combines with J gene TRBJ2-7; 11 nucleotides line up with TRBD2. J gave up 3 bases and V 1 base, and 5 bases lay outside the gene matches. This CDR3 contains 16 residues. Germline V CDR1 and CDR2: SGHAT, FQNNGV. CDR3 coding DNA: TGTGCCAGCAGCTTAGTAGCGGGGGGGCTCTTCTACGAGCAGTACTTC. It encodes CASSLVAGGLFYEQYF.

V usage is TRBV2 and J usage is TRBJ1-5, with 8 bases fitting TRBD1. The CDR3 is 16 amino acids. J lost 0 bases, V lost 7 bases, and 8 bases had no gene match. CDR1 is SNHLY and CDR2 is FYNNEI in the germline V gene. The CDR3 DNA sequence: TGTGCCAGCACTGGACAGGGCCTTTATAGCAATCAGCCCCAGCATTTT. This translates into CASTGQGLYSNQPQHF.

The rearrangement uses TRBV5-6 and TRBJ2-7; 9 nucleotides agree with TRBD2. With 4 bases clipped from V and 4 bases from J, the junction kept 9 bases outside the gene matches. Germline V gene data show CDR1 as SGHDT and CDR2 as YYEEEE. The CDR3 consists of 15 residues. The CDR3 DNA follows: TGTGCCAGCAGCGAAGCGGGGGGTCCGCATTACGAGCAGTACTTC. Amino acids: CASSEAGGPHYEQYF.

This chain uses TRBV5-1 with TRBJ2-2; D unresolved. CDR1 SGHRS and CDR2 YFSETQ come from the germline V gene. CDR3 size: 15 residues. Between the trimmed V and J ends, which lost 0 bases and 5 bases, there was a span of 11 bases. The CDR3 DNA is TGCGCCAGCAGCTTGGAATGGGCCGGTACCGGGGAGCTGTTTTTT. Residues: CASSLEWAGTGELFF.

The chain employs TRBV5-1 and TRBJ2-7; D not resolved. V was cut by 0 bases and J by 1 base, with 8 bases left in between. Germline V gives CDR1 SGHRS, CDR2 YFSETQ. The CDR3 covers 14 residues. The CDR3 nucleotides read TGCGCCAGCAGCTTGGACGTGAGGTCCTACGAGCAGTACTTC. Amino acids: CASSLDVRSYEQYF.

The chain carries TRBV25-1 and TRBJ1-2, with 7 bases identical to TRBD1. The CDR3 has 16 amino acids. Germline CDR1 and CDR2: MGHDK and SYGVNS. V lost 5 bases, J lost 4 bases, and 13 bases stayed unmatched. The CDR3 DNA reads as TGTGCCAGCAGTTTGTCTGGAGACAGGGAGTCCTATGGCTACACCTTC. It is translated as CASSLSGDRESYGYTF.

The gene calls are TRBV7-3 and TRBJ2-3; 7 positions agree with TRBD2. V shed 5 bases, J shed 2 bases, and the junction held 4 bases outside the gene matches. Per the germline V gene, CDR1 is SGHTA and CDR2 is FQGTGA. The CDR3 is made up of 14 amino acids. In nucleotides, the CDR3 is TGTGCCAGCAGCAGGGGAGGGATCACAGATACGCAGTATTTT. This gives the protein CASSRGGITDTQYF.

V is TRBV6-5 and J is TRBJ2-7; D possibly corresponds to TRBD2 (6 bases). Deletions cut 4 bases from V and 3 bases from J, with 13 bases between. This CDR3 has 14 amino acids. Germline-derived CDR1 and CDR2 are MNHEY and SVGAGI. The CDR3 reads CASSFGGVYYEQYF. In DNA form, the CDR3 reads TGTGCCAGCAGTTTCGGAGGGGTATACTACGAGCAGTACTTC.

The chain joins TRBV30 to TRBJ1-3; D gene uncertain. Trimming shortened V by 0 bases and J by 4 bases, and 13 bases separated the two germline ends. The CDR3 runs 15 residues. In germline, CDR1 is GTSNPN, CDR2 SVGIG (reference sequence). The CDR3 sequence is CAWSVRRSTGNTIYF. The CDR3 bases are TGTGCCTGGAGTGTCAGGAGGTCTACGGGAAACACCATATATTTT.

The chain uses TRBV5-4 and TRBJ2-7, with D perhaps given as TRBD1 or TRBD2 (5 bases each). This CDR3 has 11 amino acids. The germline V gene encodes CDR1 SGHNT and CDR2 YYREEE (reference sequence). V lost 3 bases and J lost 6, with 7 bases in between. CDR3 sequence reads: CASSSGTEQYF. CDR3 DNA: TGTGCCAGCAGCTCAGGGACCGAGCAGTACTTC.

The chain has TRBV6-6 and TRBJ1-5; 8 nucleotides align to TRBD1. There are 15 residues in the CDR3. Germline V gene sequence: CDR1 MNHNY, CDR2 SVGAGI (reference sequence). J was trimmed by 7 bases and V by 7 bases; bases with no gene match: 12. CDR3 nucleotides: TGTGCCAGCACCTCACAGGGGGAAATAGGGCAGCCCCAGCATTTT. Protein sequence: CASTSQGEIGQPQHF.

The V gene is TRBV10-3, the J gene TRBJ1-1; D is unresolved. CDR3 length: 13 residues. Germline V gene sequence: CDR1 ENHRY, CDR2 SYGVKD. V lost 7 bases, J lost 5 bases, and 14 bases lay in between. The CDR3 sequence: CAITEGGLTEAFF. The CDR3 DNA is TGTGCCATCACCGAAGGAGGGTTAACTGAAGCTTTCTTT.

This rearrangement joins TRBV19 to TRBJ1-2; a possible D gene is TRBD1 (6 bases). The CDR3 runs to 12 residues. With 4 bases removed from V and 5 bases from J, the gap between germline ends came to 8 bases. In germline, CDR1 is LNHDA, CDR2 SQIVND (reference sequence). Here the CDR3 reads CASSTQGYGYTF. Written as DNA, the CDR3 is TGTGCCAGTAGTACCCAGGGGTATGGCTACACCTTC.

The rearrangement joins TRBV6-5 to TRBJ2-7; TRBD1 is a possible D gene (5 bases). The CDR3 spans 13 residues. With 6 bases removed from V and 3 bases from J, the gap between germline ends came to 12 bases. Germline CDR1 and CDR2: MNHEY and SVGAGI. CDR3 bases: TGTGCCAGCAGCTCACCACAGGTCTACGAGCAGTACTTC. Residues: CASSSPQVYEQYF.

The J gene is TRBJ2-3, the V gene TRBV28; either TRBD1 or TRBD2 may fit D (5 bases each). There are 14 residues in the CDR3. V gave up 6 bases and J gave up 2 bases, with 12 bases separating them. Per the germline V gene, CDR1 is MDHEN and CDR2 is SYDVKM. CDR3 in amino acids: CASSPGLDTDTQYF. The CDR3 DNA sequence: TGTGCCAGCAGCCCGGGGCTAGACACAGATACGCAGTATTTT.

The chain couples TRBV5-1 to TRBJ1-2, with D unresolved. From germline, CDR1 is SGHRS and CDR2 YFSETQ. Between the trimmed V and J ends, which lost 4 bases and 7 bases, there was a span of 11 bases. The CDR3 has 12 residues. The CDR3 here is CASSDVQSGYTF. For the CDR3, the DNA is TGCGCCAGCAGCGACGTGCAGAGTGGCTACACCTTC. Full variable domain (missing parts from reference TRBV5-1 and TRBJ1-2): KAGVTQTPRYLIKTRGQQVTLSCSPISGHRSVSWYQQTPGQGLQFLFEYFSETQRNKGNFPGRFSGRQFSNSRSEMNVSTLELGDSALYLCASSDVQSGYTFGSGTRLTVV.

The rearrangement links TRBV5-4 to TRBJ2-1; no firm D call. V lost 4 bases and J 9 bases, leaving 23 bases between the germline ends. This CDR3 region has 16 residues. Per the germline V gene, CDR1 is SGHNT and CDR2 is YYREEE (reference sequence). CDR3 protein: CASSRVGAIYNREQFF. CDR3 DNA sequence: TGTGCCAGCAGCCGAGTCGGAGCTATTTACAATCGTGAGCAGTTCTTC.

The chain joins TRBV13 to TRBJ2-6, with D perhaps being TRBD1 or TRBD2 (5 bases each). The CDR3 length is 17 residues. Trimming took 5 bases from V and 4 from J, leaving 18 bases between them. Germline V gene lookup returns CDR1 PRHDT and CDR2 FYEKMQ (reference sequence). The CDR3: CASSKHHQGAGANVLTF. CDR3 DNA: TGTGCCAGCAGCAAACATCACCAGGGAGCCGGGGCCAACGTCCTGACTTTC.

This clone has only a few counts. The V and J genes are TRBV6-1 and TRBJ1-6; D gene ambiguous. Germline-derived CDR1 and CDR2 are MNHNS and SASEGT. The V end was cut by 10 bases, the J end by 6 bases, with 13 bases between. The CDR3 extends over 13 amino acids. The CDR3 DNA reads TGTGCCATCCGGTTGGGGAGTAATTCACCCCTCCACTTT. This encodes CAIRLGSNSPLHF.

The V gene is TRBV4-1, the J gene TRBJ2-7; D perhaps matches TRBD2 (5 bases). CDR3 size: 16 residues. Trimming pared 3 bases from V and 0 bases from J, leaving 15 bases between. Germline V CDR1 and CDR2: MGHRA, YSYEKL. The CDR3 spells CASSHGPPGSSYEQYF. CDR3 nucleotide sequence: TGCGCCAGCAGCCATGGGCCCCCGGGGAGCTCCTACGAGCAGTACTTC.

J is TRBJ2-1 and V is TRBV11-2; 8 nucleotides align to TRBD1. The V segment lost 1 base and the J segment 6 bases; nucleotides outside the gene matches: 17. Germline values: CDR1 SGHAT, CDR2 FQNNGV. The CDR3 consists of 19 residues. The CDR3 sequence: CASSLATGVGRGRPNEQFF. In DNA form, the CDR3 reads TGTGCCAGCAGCTTAGCCACGGGGGTAGGCAGGGGGCGCCCCAATGAGCAGTTCTTC.

This clone was counted a single time. V gene TRBV5-4 combines with J gene TRBJ1-5; 8 bases line up with TRBD1. This CDR3 is 14 amino acids long. Trimming cost V 1 base and J 6 bases; bases outside gene matches: 3. Germline CDR1 reads SGHNT; CDR2 reads YYREEE (reference sequence). For the CDR3, the DNA is TGTGCCAGCAGCTTGCAGGGGGCCGGTCAGCCCCAGCATTTT. It translates to CASSLQGAGQPQHF. The full variable domain, with the rest looked up from reference TRBV5-4 and TRBJ1-5, is ETGVTQSPTHLIKTRGQQVTLRCSSQSGHNTVSWYQQALGQGPQFIFQYYREEENGRGNFPPRFSGLQFPNYSSELNVNALELDDSALYLCASSLQGAGQPQHFGDGTRLSIL.

The chain links TRBV27 to TRBJ1-1; D uncertain. CDR1 and CDR2 (germline): MNHEY, SMNVEV (reference sequence). With 2 bases removed from V and 4 bases from J, the gap between germline ends came to 11 bases. CDR3 length: 14 residues. The CDR3 loop is CASSLGGLGTEAFF. DNA of the CDR3: TGTGCCAGCAGTTTAGGCGGGCTCGGCACTGAAGCTTTCTTT.

The chain carries TRBV5-1 and TRBJ1-6, with 8 bases identical to TRBD1. Losses at the gene ends were 3 bases for V and 9 bases for J; bases not matched to a gene: 17. The CDR3 totals 18 residues. CDR1 and CDR2 from the germline V gene are SGHRS and YFSETQ. The CDR3 DNA sequence: TGCGCCAGCAGCTCAGGGACAGGCCAAGAGGGAAGTCGTTCACCCCTCCACTTT. It is translated as CASSSGTGQEGSRSPLHF.

The rearrangement joins TRBV7-6 to TRBJ2-1, with TRBD2 as a possible D gene (6 bases). The CDR3 runs to 15 residues. The germline V gene has CDR1 SGHVS and CDR2 FNYEAQ. V lost 3 bases and J lost 6, with 15 bases in between. The CDR3 region has the DNA TGTGCCAGCAGCTTTTCCGGGAGTCTCTCCAATGAGCAGTTCTTC. It encodes CASSFSGSLSNEQFF.

The DNA of the CDR3 is TGTGCCTCCCGGACTAACTACGAGCAGTACTTC. It codes for CASRTNYEQYF. This chain connects TRBV10-3 to TRBJ2-7, with D possibly matching TRBD2 (6 bases). The V and J ends lost 11 bases and 3 bases respectively, with 11 bases between them. Germline CDR1 ENHRY, CDR2 SYGVKD. CDR3 length: 11 residues.

The rearrangement uses TRBV6-1 and TRBJ2-7, with D maybe TRBD2 (6 bases). V lost 0 bases to trimming and J lost 3 bases, with 12 bases between them. CDR3 length: 15 residues. Per germline, CDR1 MNHNS and CDR2 SASEGT. The CDR3 region has the DNA TGTGCCAGCAGTGAAGCACGGAGGGGCGACTACGAGCAGTACTTC. It yields the protein CASSEARRGDYEQYF.

This chain uses TRBV6-1 with TRBJ1-2; D gene unclear. Per the germline V gene, CDR1 is MNHNS and CDR2 is SASEGT. Deletions cut 3 bases from V and 4 bases from J, with 18 bases between. There are 16 residues in the CDR3. CDR3 sequence: CASSDAIGGLGYGYTF. The CDR3 DNA follows: TGTGCCAGCAGTGATGCTATCGGAGGGCTCGGCTATGGCTACACCTTC.

This chain connects TRBV21-1 to TRBJ2-3. TRBV21-1 corresponds to a pseudogene. CDR3 length: 14 residues. CDR3 loop: CASKGRKSTDTQYF. In DNA, the CDR3 is TGTGCCAGCAAAGGCCGGAAAAGCACAGATACGCAGTATTTT.